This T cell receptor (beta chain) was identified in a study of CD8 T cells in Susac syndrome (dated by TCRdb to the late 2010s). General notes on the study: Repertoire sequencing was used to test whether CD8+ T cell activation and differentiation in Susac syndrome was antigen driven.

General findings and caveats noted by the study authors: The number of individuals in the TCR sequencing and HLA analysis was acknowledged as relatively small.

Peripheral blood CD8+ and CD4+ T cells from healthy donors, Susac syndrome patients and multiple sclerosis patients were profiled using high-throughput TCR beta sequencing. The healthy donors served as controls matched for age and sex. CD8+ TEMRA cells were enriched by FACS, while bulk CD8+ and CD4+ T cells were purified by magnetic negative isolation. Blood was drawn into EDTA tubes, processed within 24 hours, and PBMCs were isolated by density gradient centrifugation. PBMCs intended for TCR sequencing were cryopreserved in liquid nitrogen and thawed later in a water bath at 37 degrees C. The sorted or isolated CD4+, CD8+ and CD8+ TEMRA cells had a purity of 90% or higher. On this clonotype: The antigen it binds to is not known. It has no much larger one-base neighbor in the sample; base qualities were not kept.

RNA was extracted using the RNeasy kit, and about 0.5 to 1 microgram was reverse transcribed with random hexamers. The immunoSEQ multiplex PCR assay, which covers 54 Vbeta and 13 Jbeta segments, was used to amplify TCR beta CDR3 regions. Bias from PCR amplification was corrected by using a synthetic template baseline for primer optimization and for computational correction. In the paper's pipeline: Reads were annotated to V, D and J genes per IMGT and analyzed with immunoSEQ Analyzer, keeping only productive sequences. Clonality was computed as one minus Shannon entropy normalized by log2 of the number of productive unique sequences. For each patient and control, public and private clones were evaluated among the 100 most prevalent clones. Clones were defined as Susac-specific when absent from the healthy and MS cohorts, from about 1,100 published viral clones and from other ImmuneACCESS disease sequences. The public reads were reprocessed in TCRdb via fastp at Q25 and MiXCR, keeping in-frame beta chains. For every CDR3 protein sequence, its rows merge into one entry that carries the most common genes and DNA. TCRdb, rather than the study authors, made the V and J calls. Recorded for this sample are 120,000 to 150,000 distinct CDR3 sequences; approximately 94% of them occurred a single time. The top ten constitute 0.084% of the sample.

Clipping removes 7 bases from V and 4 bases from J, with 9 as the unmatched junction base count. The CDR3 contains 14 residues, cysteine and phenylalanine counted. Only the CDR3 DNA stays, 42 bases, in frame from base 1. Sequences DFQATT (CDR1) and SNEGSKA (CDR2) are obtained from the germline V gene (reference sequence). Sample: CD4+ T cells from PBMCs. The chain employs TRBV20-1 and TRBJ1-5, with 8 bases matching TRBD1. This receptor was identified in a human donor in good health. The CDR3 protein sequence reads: CSVPKQGANQPQHF. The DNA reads TGCAGTGTTCCGAAGCAGGGGGCGAATCAGCCCCAGCATTTT.